Below are 4 T cell receptor beta chains sequenced from a single sample in a study of blood T cell repertoires in COVID-19. Data came from immunoSEQ multiplex PCR; TCRdb stores just in-frame clones and leaves some out. Among approximately 220,000 clones listed, 87% were seen once. Sequencing was carried out using PBMCs or T cells enriched from blood (not recorded which). These receptors were collected from a woman in her twenties or thirties with acute COVID-19.

The chain is built from TRBV7-2 and TRBJ1-1; the D is unclear. This CDR3 is built from 12 residues. The V gene lost 0 bases and the J gene lost 11 bases, with 10 bases spanning the gap. Germline V CDR1 and CDR2: SGHTA, FQGNSA. CDR3 in amino acids: CASSLANSLAFF. CDR3 DNA sequence: TGTGCCAGCAGCTTAGCGAACAGTCTGGCTTTCTTT.

CDR3 bases: TGTGCCAGCTCACCACCGAGCAGGCCCCAAGGCTATGGCTACACCTTC. This translates into CASSPPSRPQGYGYTF. The gene calls are TRBV18 and TRBJ1-2; D remains unclear. The length of the CDR3 is 16 residues. In germline, CDR1 is KGHSH, CDR2 LQKENI. V lost 0 bases to trimming and J lost 4 bases, with 15 bases between them.

The genes are TRBV4-2 and TRBJ2-5, with 7 positions matching TRBD1. The junction had 18 bases not matched to a gene; V was cut back by 3 bases and J by 5 bases. Germline CDR1 reads LGHNA; CDR2 reads YNFKEQ. The CDR3 is made up of 18 amino acids. The CDR3 loop reads CASSHREMTGNEGETQYF. The CDR3 DNA follows: TGTGCCAGCAGCCATAGAGAGATGACAGGGAACGAGGGGGAGACCCAGTACTTC.

V is TRBV19 and J is TRBJ1-2; D is uncertain. CDR1 and CDR2 from the germline V gene are LNHDA and SQIVND (reference sequence). With 5 bases removed from V and 8 bases from J, the gap between germline ends came to 12 bases. The CDR3 loop spans 12 amino acids. The CDR3 sequence is CASSHTPPGYTF. The CDR3 nucleotides read TGTGCCAGTAGTCACACACCGCCGGGCTACACCTTC. Full variable domain (remainder filled in from reference TRBV19 and TRBJ1-2): DGGITQSPKYLFRKEGQNVTLSCEQNLNHDAMYWYRQDPGQGLRLIYYSQIVNDFQKGDIAEGYSVSREKKESFPLTVTSAQKNPTAFYLCASSHTPPGYTFGSGTRLTVV.